The 27 T cell receptor beta chains listed next were all sequenced from one sample in a study of T-cell reconstitution after alpha-beta-depleted transplantation in children. TCRbeta library construction was performed incorporating unique molecular identifiers. MiXCR, run by TCRdb on the PCR reads, gives a single entry per CDR3 protein. The table includes under 250,000 distinct CDR3 sequences, around a sixth detected once. The sequenced sample was PBMCs, mostly from graft donor cells, obtained 360 days after TCRalphabeta/CD19-depleted stem cell transplant. Receptor source: a male patient aged 2-9 years who had a stem cell transplant for acute lymphoblastic leukemia, so the T cells may come from the graft donor.

V gene TRBV7-2 combines with J gene TRBJ2-3; a weak D match, TRBD1 (6 bases). This CDR3 contains 14 residues. Per the germline V gene, CDR1 is SGHTA and CDR2 is FQGNSA. Trimming shortened V by 5 bases and J by 3 bases, and 12 bases separated the two germline ends. The CDR3 sequence: CASSQSRGTDTQYF. The CDR3 DNA reads TGTGCCAGCAGCCAGTCTAGGGGGACAGATACGCAGTATTTT.

This clonotype was counted a few times. The genes are TRBV12-3 or TRBV12-4 and TRBJ2-2; the D is unclear. This CDR3 spans 11 amino acids. V lost 6 bases and J lost 6, with 5 bases in between. The CDR3 DNA sequence: TGTGCCAGCAGGGTAGCCGGGGAGCTGTTTTTT. Its protein is CASRVAGELFF.

The table lists this clonotype with many counts. CDR3 loop: CASSPPRQGPKGMNTEAFF. The CDR3 DNA reads as TGTGCCAGCTCACCACCGAGACAGGGACCTAAGGGGATGAACACTGAAGCTTTCTTT. This chain connects TRBV18 to TRBJ1-1, with 7 bases that match TRBD1. Germline V gene sequence: CDR1 KGHSH, CDR2 LQKENI. V lost 0 bases to trimming and J lost 0 bases; unmatched junction nucleotides: 13. This CDR3 contains 19 residues.

The chain uses TRBV7-8 and TRBJ2-7; 9 positions match TRBD1. Germline-derived CDR1 and CDR2 are SGHVS and FQNEAQ. The CDR3 has 15 amino acids. V dropped 5 bases and J dropped 2; count of bases not matched to a gene: 7. The CDR3 coding sequence is TGTGCCAGCAGCCTAGACAGGGGGGCCACCTACGAGCAGTACTTC. Protein: CASSLDRGATYEQYF. Together with reference TRBV7-8 and TRBJ2-7, the CDR3 gives the full variable domain: GAGVSQSPRYKVAKRGQDVALRCDPISGHVSLFWYQQALGQGPEFLTYFQNEAQLDKSGLPSDRFFAERPEGSVSTLKIQRTQQEDSAVYLCASSLDRGATYEQYFGPGTRLTVT.

The CDR3 DNA follows: TGCGCCAGCAGCTTGGCCGGGACAGGGGTGGAAGGCTACACCTTC. It specifies CASSLAGTGVEGYTF. The chain carries TRBV5-1 and TRBJ1-2; 10 bases match TRBD1. Trimming took 0 bases from V and 8 from J; bases not matched to a gene: 7. This CDR3 has 15 residues. Germline V gene sequence: CDR1 SGHRS, CDR2 YFSETQ.

The J gene is TRBJ2-2, the V gene TRBV4-3; a possible D gene is TRBD2 (5 bases). The CDR3 is made up of 14 amino acids. V lost 0 bases, J lost 7 bases, and 9 bases lay in between. CDR1 is LGHNA, CDR2 YSLEER, per germline. CDR3: CASSQDLGGGELFF. CDR3 nucleotide sequence: TGCGCCAGCAGCCAAGATCTCGGAGGCGGGGAGCTGTTTTTT.

The table lists this clonotype with a few counts. The chain has TRBV15 and TRBJ1-2; TRBD1 agrees at 7 bases. The J segment lost 4 bases and the V segment lost 0 bases, leaving 8 bases of the junction unmatched. The CDR3 loop spans 16 amino acids. From germline, CDR1 is LNHNV and CDR2 YYDKDF (reference sequence). This CDR3 is CATSRDREKGAYGYTF. The CDR3 DNA is TGTGCCACCAGCAGAGATAGGGAAAAGGGGGCCTATGGCTACACCTTC. Together with reference TRBV15 and TRBJ1-2, the CDR3 gives the full variable domain: DAMVIQNPRYQVTQFGKPVTLSCSQTLNHNVMYWYQQKSSQAPKLLFHYYDKDFNNEADTPDNFQSRRPNTSFCFLDIRSPGLGDTAMYLCATSRDREKGAYGYTFGSGTRLTVV.

The V call is TRBV12-3 or TRBV12-4, the J call TRBJ1-4; no clear D. V was shortened by 2 bases and J by 8 bases, with 3 bases between the two germline ends. The CDR3 length is 11 residues. CDR3 in DNA: TGTGCCAGCAGTTTATCCGAAAAACTGTTTTTT. It yields the protein CASSLSEKLFF.

This clonotype has a single count. The rearrangement links TRBV6-2 or TRBV6-3 to TRBJ1-5; unclear D gene. Germline CDR1 reads MNHEY; CDR2 reads SVGEGT. V lost 5 bases, J lost 2 bases, and 13 bases lay in between. The CDR3 has 15 residues. The CDR3 DNA reads as TGTGCCAGCAGTGCTGAAGGTAGGGGCAATCAGCCCCAGCATTTT. Translated, it gives CASSAEGRGNQPQHF.

Written as DNA, the CDR3 is TGTGCCAGCTCACCAGACAGGGGCTCCTCATTTCTTCCCTACGAGCAGTACTTC. Its protein is CASSPDRGSSFLPYEQYF. The chain has TRBV18 and TRBJ2-7; TRBD1 matches 8 bases. V was pared by 2 bases and J by 2 bases, with 14 bases of the junction left unmatched. Looked up from germline, CDR1 is KGHSH and CDR2 is LQKENI. This CDR3 has 18 amino acids.

This clonotype was found many times. The chain is built from TRBV7-2 and TRBJ1-1; perhaps TRBD1 as D (5 bases). Germline V gene lookup returns CDR1 SGHTA and CDR2 FQGNSA. V gave up 3 bases and J gave up 3 bases, with 11 bases separating them. This CDR3 is 14 amino acids long. CDR3 in DNA: TGTGCCAGCAGCTTGGGACTTCGCTACACTGAAGCTTTCTTT. Its protein product is CASSLGLRYTEAFF.

V is TRBV3-1 and J is TRBJ2-7; D tentatively fits TRBD1 or TRBD2 (5 bases each). CDR3 length: 12 residues. Trimming took 4 bases from V and 6 from J, leaving 10 bases between them. Germline V gene lookup returns CDR1 LGHDT and CDR2 YNNKEL (reference sequence). DNA for the CDR3: TGTGCCAGCAGCCGGGACCTACTCGAGCAGTACTTC. Translating it yields CASSRDLLEQYF.

This clonotype was picked up a small number of times. V usage is TRBV10-3 and J usage is TRBJ1-5; tentatively, D is TRBD1 (6 bases). V lost 3 bases, J lost 6 bases, and 18 bases lay in between. The CDR3 contains 16 residues. The germline CDR1 and CDR2 sequences are ENHRY and SYGVKD. This chain's CDR3 is CAISESPTGRGQPQHF. CDR3 DNA: TGTGCCATCAGTGAATCGCCGACAGGACGGGGTCAGCCCCAGCATTTT.

V is TRBV27 and J is TRBJ2-2; 8 bases match TRBD2. Germline loops: CDR1 MNHEY, CDR2 SMNVEV (reference sequence). This CDR3 has 15 amino acids. V shed 5 bases and J 2 bases; nucleotides not matched to a gene: 4. CDR3 DNA sequence: TGTGCCAGCAGTACAGCGGGGGTCAACACCGGGGAGCTGTTTTTT. Residues: CASSTAGVNTGELFF.

The chain recombines TRBV12-3 or TRBV12-4 with TRBJ2-3; no reliable D call. The CDR3 covers 12 residues. Trimming pared 7 bases from V and 2 bases from J, leaving 7 bases between. This CDR3 is CASTAFTDTQYF. CDR3 DNA sequence: TGTGCCAGCACCGCCTTCACAGATACGCAGTATTTT.

This chain joins TRBV18 and TRBJ2-3; 7 bases are shared with TRBD2. CDR1 and CDR2 from the germline V gene are KGHSH and LQKENI. With 3 bases clipped from V and 3 bases from J, the junction kept 12 bases outside the gene matches. The CDR3 loop spans 17 amino acids. The CDR3 sequence is CASSPLPTTSLTDTQYF. Here the CDR3 DNA reads TGTGCCAGCTCACCCTTACCAACGACTAGCCTTACAGATACGCAGTATTTT.

This clonotype was counted only a few times. The chain combines TRBV12-3 or TRBV12-4 with TRBJ1-1; D call uncertain. The length of the CDR3 is 16 residues. V lost 2 bases, J lost 5 bases, and 18 bases lay in between. The CDR3 sequence is CASSLSPGSMGTEAFF. The CDR3 region has the DNA TGTGCCAGCAGTTTATCCCCGGGGTCTATGGGGACTGAAGCTTTCTTT.

This chain uses TRBV12-3 or TRBV12-4 with TRBJ2-7; 10 bases fit TRBD1. Losses at the gene ends were 3 bases for V and 9 bases for J; bases not matched to a gene: 5. The CDR3 covers 13 residues. The CDR3 nucleotides read TGTGCCAGCAGTTTTACCCGACAGGGGGCGCAGTACTTC. It yields the protein CASSFTRQGAQYF.

This clonotype has only a few counts. The V call is TRBV12-3 or TRBV12-4, the J call TRBJ1-5; 10 nucleotides match TRBD1. The CDR3 is made up of 17 amino acids. Trimming took 2 bases from V and 2 from J; bases not matched to a gene: 6. The CDR3 nucleotides read TGTGCCAGCAGTTTAACCCGGACAGGGGGGGGCAATCAGCCCCAGCATTTT. Protein: CASSLTRTGGGNQPQHF.

This clonotype was counted between two and nine times. This chain links TRBV7-2 with TRBJ2-5; D is perhaps TRBD1 or TRBD2 (5 bases each). The CDR3 spans 15 residues. Trimming took off 3 bases at V and 0 bases at J, with 11 bases between the two ends. Germline V gene lookup returns CDR1 SGHTA and CDR2 FQGNSA. CDR3 in amino acids: CASSLAPGHQETQYF. CDR3 coding DNA: TGTGCCAGCAGCTTGGCACCGGGACACCAAGAGACCCAGTACTTC.

The CDR3 is CASSPRRGRMNTEAFF. The CDR3 nucleotides read TGCGCCAGCAGCCCGAGGAGGGGCCGTATGAACACTGAAGCTTTCTTT. The chain carries TRBV5-1 and TRBJ1-1; tentatively, D is TRBD1 (5 bases). This CDR3 contains 16 residues. Trimming took 4 bases from V and 0 from J, leaving 16 bases between them. Germline V gene lookup returns CDR1 SGHRS and CDR2 YFSETQ.

This clonotype came up a few times. The chain joins TRBV7-2 to TRBJ2-1; 12 bases are shared with TRBD2. The CDR3 has 16 residues. Germline V gives CDR1 SGHTA, CDR2 FQGNSA. Trimming removed 4 bases from V and 3 bases from J; junction bases left unmatched: 4. The CDR3 nucleotides read TGTGCCAGCAGCTCTGGACTAGCGGGGCTCTACAATGAGCAGTTCTTC. This translates into CASSSGLAGLYNEQFF.

A remark on this clonotype: At one end, the junction sequence differs from germline, possibly due to a read error. The genes are TRBV7-7 and TRBJ2-3, with D unclear. The CDR3 extends over 13 amino acids. From germline, CDR1 is SSHAT and CDR2 FNYEAQ (reference sequence). The CDR3 DNA follows: TGTGCTAGCAGCTTTGTGGAGACAGATACGCAGTATTTT. It is translated as CASSFVETDTQYF.

The genes are TRBV18 and TRBJ2-5; D not certain. The CDR3 runs to 14 residues. Germline loops: CDR1 KGHSH, CDR2 LQKENI. The germline V and J ends were trimmed by 2 bases and 1 base, with 8 bases remaining between them. CDR3 in DNA: TGTGCCAGCTCACCAGGGGTGTTCCAAGAGACCCAGTACTTC. Amino acids: CASSPGVFQETQYF.

CDR3 residues: CSARRARGFVASELFF. As DNA, the CDR3 is TGCAGTGCTAGGAGGGCGCGAGGGTTTGTGGCCTCGGAGCTGTTTTTT. The V call is TRBV20-1, the J call TRBJ2-2; possibly TRBD2 for D (5 bases). The CDR3 is 16 amino acids. The V end was cut by 3 bases, the J end by 10 bases, with 24 bases between. Germline CDR1 reads DFQATT; CDR2 reads SNEGSKA (reference sequence).

As to this clonotype: The junction does not match germline at one end; this may be a read error. This chain connects TRBV14 to TRBJ1-6; TRBD1 aligns across 8 bases. The CDR3 spans 18 residues. Germline assignment: CDR1 SGHDN and CDR2 FVKESK. The CDR3: CASTQGQGEEDYNSPLHF. For the CDR3, the DNA is TGTGCCAGCACCCAAGGACAGGGAGAGGAAGACTATAATTCACCCCTCCACTTT.

This clonotype was observed a few times. This chain uses TRBV11-1 with TRBJ1-1, with 7 nucleotides matching TRBD1. From germline, CDR1 is SGHAT and CDR2 FQDESV (reference sequence). J gave up 11 bases and V 2 bases, and 8 bases lay outside the gene matches. The CDR3 has 13 residues. The CDR3 sequence is CASSLSRDRAAFF. In nucleotides, the CDR3 is TGTGCCAGCAGCTTAAGCCGGGACAGAGCGGCTTTCTTT.